This entry describes one TCR beta chain. This entry is derived from a study of blood T cell repertoires in COVID-19. The assay was immunoSEQ multiplex PCR, and TCRdb's table has in-frame clones only and misses some. The table records 150,000 to 200,000 clones, about 84% of them present only once. Germline V gene sequence: CDR1 SNHLY, CDR2 FYNNEI. The CDR3 is made up of 13 amino acids. The V segment lost 10 bases and the J segment 0 bases; nucleotides outside the gene matches: 6. The sample consisted of PBMCs or T cells enriched from blood (not recorded which). V gene TRBV2 combines with J gene TRBJ2-7, with 7 positions matching TRBD1. The TCR originated in a man in his forties or fifties who had recovered from COVID-19. DNA for the CDR3: TGTGCCATCAAACGGGACAGCTCCTACGAGCAGTACTTC. Protein product: CAIKRDSSYEQYF.